Given below is one T cell receptor beta chain in context. The antigen remains undetermined. This specimen comes from a study of cytomegalovirus exposure and HLA in healthy donors. These donors were members of the approximately 110-subject validation cohort, a group separate from the roughly 670-subject first cohort. Generated by immunoSEQ multiplex PCR, the TCRdb table keeps only in-frame clones and is missing some. Of about 78,000 clones in the sample, less than 96% were seen once. This CDR3 comprises 12 residues. Trimming cost V 2 bases and J 7 bases, with 9 bases left between them. Germline CDR1 is LNHDA and CDR2 is SQIVND (reference sequence). General study results and limits: Overall, approximately 150 TCR beta chains were annotated as cytomegalovirus-associated.

The clonotype comes from a man younger than 35 in good health and CMV-seropositive. Input material: PBMCs. The chain uses TRBV19 and TRBJ2-7; perhaps TRBD2 as D (6 bases). CDR3 sequence: CASSIRAGEQYF. DNA of the CDR3: TGTGCCAGTAGTATAAGAGCGGGTGAGCAGTACTTC.